This TCR beta chain was observed in a study of blood T cells in healthy people across ages. It was with a sample-barcoded 5' primer and a J-beta primer mix that a second PCR of about 7 to 12 cycles was run. TCRdb redid the calling of the 5' RACE reads with MiXCR, one entry per CDR3 protein. The repertoire holds 1.5 million to 2 million distinct CDR3 sequences, with 28% as singletons. The CDR3 totals 14 residues. With 6 bases removed from V and 4 bases from J, the gap between germline ends came to 15 bases. This receptor was obtained from a woman aged 25 to 39 in good health. V usage is TRBV12-3 or TRBV12-4 and J usage is TRBJ1-2; D is uncertain. The specimen was blood. CDR3 residues: CASRRLKGAYGYTF. The CDR3 coding sequence is TGTGCCAGCAGGCGCCTTAAGGGTGCCTATGGCTACACCTTC.